Detailed here is one T cell receptor beta chain. The target antigen is unknown. The data are from a study of T cell repertoires in cytomegalovirus infection. Study in general: CMV infection plus the matching HLA type was flagged by public TCR beta signatures.

Via MiXCR, TCRdb re-called the reads, giving one row per CDR3 protein. The repertoire holds approximately 500,000 distinct CDR3 sequences, with around 10% as singletons. Whole-study findings and limits: HLA-C-restricted TCR beta clonotypes specific for CMV led the ex vivo response. Cumulative frequency of public TCR beta families picked out carriers of CMV plus the relevant HLA.

CDR3 length: 19 residues. The V gene end was trimmed by 0 bases and the J gene end by 7 bases; junction bases not matched to a gene: 12. Germline V lookup: CDR1 SEHNR, CDR2 FQNEAQ (reference sequence). The sample was PBMCs. J is TRBJ1-6 and V is TRBV7-9; 10 bases agree with TRBD1. This clonotype originated in a human donor in good health (CMV status not recorded). Some clones in this sample may be carry-over from other donors' samples. The CDR3, as DNA: TGTGCCAGCAGCTTAGCGCGGGGACAGGGGATTGGGAGGAATTCACCCCTCCACTTT. Translated, it gives CASSLARGQGIGRNSPLHF.